This TCR beta chain was sequenced in a study of Ad26.COV2.S vaccination and SARS-CoV-2 variants. As concerns this clone: Its cognate antigen is unknown.

Study-wide results and caveats: The authors reported substantial breadth in spike-specific CD8+ and CD4+ T cell responses after vaccination.

Treatment noted: some 19 received Ad26.COV2.S at low or high dose, single or two shots; roughly five received placebo; per-sample allocation not given. Collection of the samples took place on day 63 after the first injection of vaccine or placebo. V dropped 3 bases and J dropped 2; count of bases not matched to a gene: 8. Per germline, CDR1 KGHSH and CDR2 LQKENI. The CDR3 extends over 16 amino acids. Sequencing was performed with immunoSEQ multiplex PCR; in TCRdb, only in-frame clones are kept and a portion is missing. The sample lists roughly 270,000 clones, over 75% seen once, with 2.5% to 3.5% in the top ten.

The clonotype originates from a person aged 18-65 years who received the Ad26.COV2.S COVID-19 vaccine or a placebo. Material: peripheral blood, obtained in a trial of Ad26.COV2.S vaccine versus placebo. The rearrangement uses TRBV18 and TRBJ2-7; the match to TRBD1 covers 9 bases. The CDR3 region is CASSPATGQGTYEQYF. CDR3 nucleotide sequence: TGTGCCAGCTCACCCGCAACGGGACAGGGCACCTACGAGCAGTACTTC.